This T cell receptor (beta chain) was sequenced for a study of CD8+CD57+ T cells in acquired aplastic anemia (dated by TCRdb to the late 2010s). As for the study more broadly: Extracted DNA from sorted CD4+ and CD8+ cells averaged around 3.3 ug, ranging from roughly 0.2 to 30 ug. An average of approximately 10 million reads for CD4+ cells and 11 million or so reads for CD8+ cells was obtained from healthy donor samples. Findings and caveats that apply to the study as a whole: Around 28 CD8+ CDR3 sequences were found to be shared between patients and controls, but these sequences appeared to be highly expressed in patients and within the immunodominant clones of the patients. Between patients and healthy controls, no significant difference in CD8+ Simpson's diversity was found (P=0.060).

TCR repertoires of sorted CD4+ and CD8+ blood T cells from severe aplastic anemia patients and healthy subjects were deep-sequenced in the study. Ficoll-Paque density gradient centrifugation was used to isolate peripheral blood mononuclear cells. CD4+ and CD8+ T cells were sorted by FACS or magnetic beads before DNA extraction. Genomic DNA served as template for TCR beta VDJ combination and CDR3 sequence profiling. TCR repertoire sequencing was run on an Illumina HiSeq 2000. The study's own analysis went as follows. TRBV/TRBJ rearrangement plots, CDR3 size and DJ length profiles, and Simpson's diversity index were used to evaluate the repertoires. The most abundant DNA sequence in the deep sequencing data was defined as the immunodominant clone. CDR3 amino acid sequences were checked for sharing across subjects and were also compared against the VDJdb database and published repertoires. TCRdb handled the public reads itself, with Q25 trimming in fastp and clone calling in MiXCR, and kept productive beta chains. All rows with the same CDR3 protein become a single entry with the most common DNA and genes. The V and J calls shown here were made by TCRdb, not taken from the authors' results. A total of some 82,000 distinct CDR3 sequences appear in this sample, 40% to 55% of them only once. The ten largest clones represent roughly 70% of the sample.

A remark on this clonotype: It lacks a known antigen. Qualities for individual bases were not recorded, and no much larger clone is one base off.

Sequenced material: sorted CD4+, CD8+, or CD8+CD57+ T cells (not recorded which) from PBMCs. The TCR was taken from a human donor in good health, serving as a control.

The nucleotide sequence reads as follows: TGTGCCAGTAGTCCGGCAGGGTCTGACTACACCTTC. Its coded protein is CASSPAGSDYTF. The rearrangement joined TRBV19 to TRBJ1-2; the D gene is perhaps TRBD1, on 5 matching bases. The CDR3 runs 12 residues from the cysteine to the phenylalanine. Just the 36-base CDR3 DNA is kept, in frame starting at base 1. CDR1 and CDR2 are read off the germline V gene (reference sequence) as LNHDA and SQIVND. V lost 5 bases and J lost 10 bases; the stretch between them is 14 bases long. Here the CDR3 is joined to the reference TRBV19 and TRBJ1-2 genes, and the full variable domain is: DGGITQSPKYLFRKEGQNVTLSCEQNLNHDAMYWYRQDPGQGLRLIYYSQIVNDFQKGDIAEGYSVSREKKESFPLTVTSAQKNPTAFYLCASSPAGSDYTFGSGTRLTVV.